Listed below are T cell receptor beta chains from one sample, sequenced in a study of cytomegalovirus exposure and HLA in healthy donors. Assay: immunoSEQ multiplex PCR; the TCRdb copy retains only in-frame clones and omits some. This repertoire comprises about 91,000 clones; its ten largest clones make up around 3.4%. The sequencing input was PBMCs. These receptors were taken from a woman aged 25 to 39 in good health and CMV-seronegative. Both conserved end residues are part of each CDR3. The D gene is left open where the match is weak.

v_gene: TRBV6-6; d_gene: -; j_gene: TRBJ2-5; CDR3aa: CASNVAVKETQYF; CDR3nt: TGTGCCAGCAATGTAGCGGTTAAAGAGACCCAGTACTTC
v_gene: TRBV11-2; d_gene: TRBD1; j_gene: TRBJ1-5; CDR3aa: CASSLRDREGQPQHF; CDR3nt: TGTGCCAGCAGCTTACGGGACAGGGAAGGACAGCCCCAGCATTTT
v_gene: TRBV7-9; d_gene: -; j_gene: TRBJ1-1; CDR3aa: CASSFQGNTEAFF; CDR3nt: TGTGCCAGCAGCTTTCAGGGTAACACTGAAGCTTTCTTT
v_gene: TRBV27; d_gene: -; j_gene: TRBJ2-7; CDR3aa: CASSLKTAYEQYF; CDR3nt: TGTGCCAGCAGTTTGAAGACAGCTTACGAGCAGTACTTC
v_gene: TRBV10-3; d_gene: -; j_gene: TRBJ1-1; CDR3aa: CATKHVVTEAFF; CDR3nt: TGTGCCACCAAACATGTGGTTACTGAAGCTTTCTTT
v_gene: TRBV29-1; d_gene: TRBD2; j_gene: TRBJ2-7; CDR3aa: CSVGISGRYEQYF; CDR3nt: TGCAGCGTCGGAATTAGCGGGAGGTACGAGCAGTACTTC
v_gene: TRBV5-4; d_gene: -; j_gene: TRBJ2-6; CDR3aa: CASSLAGSSGANVLTF; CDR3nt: TGTGCCAGCAGCTTGGCCGGGAGCTCTGGGGCCAACGTCCTGACTTTC
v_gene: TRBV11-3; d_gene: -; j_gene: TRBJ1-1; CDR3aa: CASSPMSNTEAFF; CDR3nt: TGTGCCAGCAGCCCCATGTCGAACACTGAAGCTTTCTTT
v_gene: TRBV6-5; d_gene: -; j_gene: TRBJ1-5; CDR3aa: CASSYSRSFQPQHF; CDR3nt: TGTGCCAGCAGTTACTCCCGGAGTTTTCAGCCCCAGCATTTT
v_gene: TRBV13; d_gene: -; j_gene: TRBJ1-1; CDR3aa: CASSLVGVGGDNEAFF; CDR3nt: TGTGCCAGCAGCTTAGTGGGGGTGGGGGGGGACAATGAAGCTTTCTTT
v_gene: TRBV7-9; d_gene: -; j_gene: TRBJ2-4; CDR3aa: CASSLVVLGIQYF; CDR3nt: TGTGCCAGCAGCTTAGTAGTTCTAGGCATTCAGTACTTC
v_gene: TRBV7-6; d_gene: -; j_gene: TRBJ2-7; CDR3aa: CASSLSARGSGYEQYF; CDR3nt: TGTGCCAGCAGCTTATCCGCCCGAGGGTCGGGCTACGAGCAGTACTTC
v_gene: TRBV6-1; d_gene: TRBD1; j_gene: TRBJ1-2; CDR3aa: CASSERVGGIDYGYTF; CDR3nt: TGTGCCAGCAGTGAACGGGTAGGGGGCATCGACTATGGCTACACCTTC
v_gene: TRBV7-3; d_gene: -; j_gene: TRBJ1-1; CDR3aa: CASSLTRRNTEAFF; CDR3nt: TGTGCCAGCAGCTTAACACGCAGGAACACTGAAGCTTTCTTT
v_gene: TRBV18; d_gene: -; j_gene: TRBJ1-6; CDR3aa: CASSPGGGVNSPLHF; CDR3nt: TGTGCCAGCTCACCAGGGGGCGGCGTGAATTCACCCCTCCACTTT
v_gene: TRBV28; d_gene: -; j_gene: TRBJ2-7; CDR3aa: CASSSSQGTYEQYF; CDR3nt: TGTGCCAGCAGTTCAAGTCAGGGTACCTACGAGCAGTACTTC
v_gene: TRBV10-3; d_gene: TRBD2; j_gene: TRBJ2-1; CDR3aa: CAISGGLAGGYNEQFF; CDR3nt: TGTGCCATCAGTGGGGGGCTAGCGGGAGGGTACAATGAGCAGTTCTTC
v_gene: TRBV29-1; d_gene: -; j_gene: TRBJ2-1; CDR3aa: CSVDLGLSRVNEQFF; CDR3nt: TGCAGCGTTGATTTGGGACTCTCTCGGGTCAATGAGCAGTTCTTC
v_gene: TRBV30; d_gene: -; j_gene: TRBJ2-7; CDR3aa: CAWSTGSDEQYF; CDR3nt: TGTGCCTGGTCGACAGGTTCCGACGAGCAGTACTTC
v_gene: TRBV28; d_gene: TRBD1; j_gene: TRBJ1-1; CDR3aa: CASSLWRGGRGANTEAFF; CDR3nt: TGTGCCAGCAGTTTATGGCGAGGGGGCAGAGGCGCGAACACTGAAGCTTTCTTT
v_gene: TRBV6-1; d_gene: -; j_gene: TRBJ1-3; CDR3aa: CATVGNTIYF; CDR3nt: TGTGCCACCGTGGGAAACACCATATATTTT
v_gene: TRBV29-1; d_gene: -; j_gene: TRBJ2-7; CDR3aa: CSAGDRPLREQYF; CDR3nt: TGCAGCGCCGGTGACAGGCCCCTCCGGGAGCAGTACTTC
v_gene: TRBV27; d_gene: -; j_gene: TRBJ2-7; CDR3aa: CASSFRGTGTYEQYF; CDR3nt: TGTGCCAGCAGTTTCCGGGGGACCGGGACCTACGAGCAGTACTTC
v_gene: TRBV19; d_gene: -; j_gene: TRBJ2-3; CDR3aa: CASSIEGADTQYF; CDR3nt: TGTGCCAGTAGTATTGAGGGGGCAGATACGCAGTATTTT
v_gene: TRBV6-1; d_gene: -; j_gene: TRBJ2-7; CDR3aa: CASSEGGGSSYEQYF; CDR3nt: TGTGCCAGCAGTGAAGGGGGTGGGAGCTCCTACGAGCAGTACTTC
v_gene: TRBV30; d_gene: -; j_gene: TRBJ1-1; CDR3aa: CAWSPGTEAFF; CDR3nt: TGTGCCTGGAGCCCGGGGACTGAAGCTTTCTTT
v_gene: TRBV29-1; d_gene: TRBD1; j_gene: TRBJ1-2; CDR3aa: CTTGDNYGYTF; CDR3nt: TGCACCACAGGGGATAACTATGGCTACACCTTC
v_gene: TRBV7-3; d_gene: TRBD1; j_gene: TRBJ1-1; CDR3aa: CASSLHTGGNTEAFF; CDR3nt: TGTGCCAGCAGCCTTCATACAGGGGGCAATACTGAAGCTTTCTTT
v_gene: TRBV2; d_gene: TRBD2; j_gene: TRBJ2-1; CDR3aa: CASLKLAGVGNEQFF; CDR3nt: TGTGCCAGCCTCAAGCTAGCGGGAGTAGGTAATGAGCAGTTCTTC
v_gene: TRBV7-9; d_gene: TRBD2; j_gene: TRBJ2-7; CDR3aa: CASSLVEAGAYEQYF; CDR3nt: TGTGCCAGCAGCTTAGTTGAAGCGGGAGCCTACGAGCAGTACTTC
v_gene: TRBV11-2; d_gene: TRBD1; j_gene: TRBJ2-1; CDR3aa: CASSFRTGGTYNEQFF; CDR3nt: TGTGCCAGCAGCTTCCGGACAGGGGGTACGTACAATGAGCAGTTCTTC
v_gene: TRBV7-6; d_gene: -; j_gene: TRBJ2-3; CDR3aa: CASSIPRDTPSTDTQYF; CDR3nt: TGTGCCAGCAGCATACCCAGGGACACCCCTAGCACAGATACGCAGTATTTT
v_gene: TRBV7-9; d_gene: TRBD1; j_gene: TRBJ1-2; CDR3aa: CASSRDRRHYGYTF; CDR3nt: TGTGCCAGCAGCCGGGACAGGAGACACTATGGCTACACCTTC
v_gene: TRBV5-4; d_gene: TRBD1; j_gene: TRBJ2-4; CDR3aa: CASSLDRDRSIAKNIQYF; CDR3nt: TGTGCCAGCAGCTTGGACCGGGACAGGTCTATAGCCAAAAACATTCAGTACTTC
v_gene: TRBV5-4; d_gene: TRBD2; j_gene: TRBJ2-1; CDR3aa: CASSPWTSGYNEQFF; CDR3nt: TGTGCCAGCAGCCCTTGGACTAGCGGGTACAATGAGCAGTTCTTC
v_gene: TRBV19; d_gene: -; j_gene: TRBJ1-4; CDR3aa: CASSSRTGGQTNEKLFF; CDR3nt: TGTGCCAGTAGTTCCCGGACGGGGGGACAAACTAATGAAAAACTGTTTTTT
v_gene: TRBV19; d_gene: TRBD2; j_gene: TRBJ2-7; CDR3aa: CASSPSAGAYEQYF; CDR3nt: TGTGCCAGTAGCCCATCAGCGGGAGCCTACGAGCAGTACTTC
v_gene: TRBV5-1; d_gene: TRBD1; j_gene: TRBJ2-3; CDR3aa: CASSLSGGGTDTQYF; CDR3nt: TGCGCCAGCAGCTTGTCAGGGGGCGGGACAGATACGCAGTATTTT
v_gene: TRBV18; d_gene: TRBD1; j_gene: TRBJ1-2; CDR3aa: CASSSGQGYGGYTF; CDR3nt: TGTGCCAGCTCATCGGGACAGGGTTATGGGGGCTACACCTTC
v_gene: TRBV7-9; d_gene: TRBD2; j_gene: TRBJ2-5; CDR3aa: CASSHTTSGLETQYF; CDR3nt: TGTGCCAGCAGTCATACGACTAGCGGGCTAGAGACCCAGTACTTC
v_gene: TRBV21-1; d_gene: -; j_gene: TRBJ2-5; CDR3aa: CASSKATLTRDRLRETQYF; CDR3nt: TGTGCCAGCAGCAAAGCTACTTTAACCCGGGACAGATTACGGGAGACCCAGTACTTC
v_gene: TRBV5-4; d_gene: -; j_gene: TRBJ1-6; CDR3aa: CASSLSTTRLNSPLHF; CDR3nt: TGTGCCAGCAGCTTGTCTACAACGAGACTTAATTCACCCCTCCACTTT
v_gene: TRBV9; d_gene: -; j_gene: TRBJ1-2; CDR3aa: CASSPGVVNAILDYGYTF; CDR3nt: TGTGCCAGCAGCCCGGGTGTGGTGAACGCTATACTTGACTATGGCTACACCTTC
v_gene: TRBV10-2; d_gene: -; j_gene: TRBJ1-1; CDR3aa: CASQKERDMNTEAFF; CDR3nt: TGCGCCAGCCAAAAAGAAAGGGACATGAACACTGAAGCTTTCTTT
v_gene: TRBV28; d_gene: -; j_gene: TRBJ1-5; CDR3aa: CASSLAEGNQPQHF; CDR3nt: TGTGCCAGCAGTTTAGCGGAGGGCAATCAGCCCCAGCATTTT
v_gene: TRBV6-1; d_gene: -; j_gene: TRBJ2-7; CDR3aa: CASSEAVVGGTYEQYF; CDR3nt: TGTGCCAGCAGTGAAGCGGTTGTAGGGGGAACCTACGAGCAGTACTTC
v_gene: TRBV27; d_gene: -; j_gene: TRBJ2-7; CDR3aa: CASAYLGDRAYEQYF; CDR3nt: TGTGCCAGCGCTTATTTAGGGGATCGAGCCTACGAGCAGTACTTC
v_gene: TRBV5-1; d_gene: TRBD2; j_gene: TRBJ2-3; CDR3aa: CASSTYPSGSTDTQYF; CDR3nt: TGCGCCAGCAGCACCTATCCTAGCGGAAGCACAGATACGCAGTATTTT
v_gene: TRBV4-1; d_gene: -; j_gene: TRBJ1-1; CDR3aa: CASSPLYGGRPTEAFF; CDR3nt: TGCGCCAGCAGCCCCCTGTACGGGGGGCGACCCACTGAAGCTTTCTTT
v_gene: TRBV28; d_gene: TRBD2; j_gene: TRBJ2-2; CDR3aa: CASSLFSGGMAGELFF; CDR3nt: TGTGCCAGCAGTTTATTCAGCGGGGGCATGGCCGGGGAGCTGTTTTTT
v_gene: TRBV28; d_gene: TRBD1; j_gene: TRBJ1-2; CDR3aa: CASRATGQASPGTF; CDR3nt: TGTGCCAGCAGGGCGACGGGACAGGCATCCCCGGGGACCTTC
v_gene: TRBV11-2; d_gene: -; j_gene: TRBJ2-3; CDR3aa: CASSLYQGSTDTQYF; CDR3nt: TGTGCCAGCAGCTTATACCAGGGCAGCACAGATACGCAGTATTTT
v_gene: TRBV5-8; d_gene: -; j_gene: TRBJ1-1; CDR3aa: CASSLDPNQEAFF; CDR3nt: TGTGCCAGCAGCCTTGATCCGAACCAGGAAGCTTTCTTT
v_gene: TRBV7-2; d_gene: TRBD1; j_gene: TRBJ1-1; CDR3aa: CASSFVGQGGTEAFF; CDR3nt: TGTGCCAGCAGCTTCGTTGGACAGGGGGGAACTGAAGCTTTCTTT
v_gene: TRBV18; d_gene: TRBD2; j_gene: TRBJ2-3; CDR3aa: CASSPEVAGGGTDTQYF; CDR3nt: TGTGCCAGCTCACCAGAGGTAGCGGGGGGCGGCACAGATACGCAGTATTTT